The 29 T cell receptor beta chains below were found in one sample sequenced in a study of T cells in localized non-small cell lung cancer. TCRdb keeps only in-frame clones here, not all; method: immunoSEQ multiplex PCR. Of about 77,000 clones detected, 88% appear once; the ten largest clones hold around 20%. The source was peripheral blood, collected before any cancer treatment. The receptors come from a woman aged 35-75 years with stage I squamous cell lung carcinoma.

The chain uses TRBV5-1 and TRBJ2-2; the D gene could be TRBD1 or TRBD2 (5 bases each). V was trimmed by 5 bases and J by 2 bases, leaving 13 bases between them. CDR1 is SGHRS and CDR2 is YFSETQ in the germline V gene. The CDR3 has 15 residues. CDR3 coding DNA: TGCGCCAGCAGACCCGGGACCCATAACACCGGGGAGCTGTTTTTT. This gives the protein CASRPGTHNTGELFF. The whole variable domain, filled in from reference TRBV5-1 and TRBJ2-2, reads KAGVTQTPRYLIKTRGQQVTLSCSPISGHRSVSWYQQTPGQGLQFLFEYFSETQRNKGNFPGRFSGRQFSNSRSEMNVSTLELGDSALYLCASRPGTHNTGELFFGEGSRLTVL.

The chain couples TRBV13 to TRBJ1-1; a weak D match, TRBD1 (6 bases). The CDR3 contains 14 residues. The germline gives CDR1 PRHDT, CDR2 FYEKMQ (reference sequence). Trimming left V 5 bases short and J 6 bases short, with 16 bases between. The CDR3 coding sequence is TGTGCCAGCAGCCCCGAACAGGGTAGGGCTGAAGCTTTCTTT. Amino acid sequence: CASSPEQGRAEAFF.

This chain links TRBV5-5 with TRBJ1-2; D gene ambiguous. Per germline, CDR1 SGHKS and CDR2 YYEKEE (reference sequence). This CDR3 has 15 amino acids. The V and J ends lost 0 bases and 2 bases respectively, with 11 bases between them. The CDR3 protein is CASSLEGTPNYGYTF. The CDR3 DNA follows: TGTGCCAGCAGCTTGGAAGGAACACCGAACTATGGCTACACCTTC.

The chain is built from TRBV7-3 and TRBJ2-3; 8 bases are a match to TRBD2. This CDR3 is built from 16 residues. The junction had 5 bases not matched to a gene; V was cut back by 0 bases and J by 3 bases. The V gene's germline CDR1 is SGHTA and CDR2 FQGTGA. CDR3 coding DNA: TGTGCCAGCAGCTTAACAGGCGGGGGGAATACAGATACGCAGTATTTT. It yields the protein CASSLTGGGNTDTQYF.

V gene TRBV5-8 combines with J gene TRBJ2-5; perhaps TRBD2 as D (5 bases). This CDR3 is built from 14 residues. Germline-derived CDR1 and CDR2 are SGHTS and YDEGEE. Trimming took off 2 bases at V and 5 bases at J, with 13 bases between the two ends. Here the CDR3 DNA reads TGTGCCAGCAGCTTTGAACTTCCGGGGGAGACCCAGTACTTC. Protein sequence: CASSFELPGETQYF.

The chain is built from TRBV14 and TRBJ2-7, with 9 positions matching TRBD1. In germline, CDR1 is SGHDN, CDR2 FVKESK. CDR3 length equals 17 residues. The junction had 12 bases not matched to a gene; V was cut back by 3 bases and J by 3 bases. The CDR3 here is CASSHLGQGRRGYEQYF. As DNA, the CDR3 is TGTGCCAGCAGCCACCTTGGACAGGGGAGAAGAGGCTACGAGCAGTACTTC.

This clone was detected once. This sequence joins TRBV11-2 and TRBJ2-3; 7 nucleotides match TRBD2. J was trimmed by 0 bases and V by 6 bases; bases with no gene match: 3. The V gene's germline CDR1 is SGHAT and CDR2 FQNNGV. This CDR3 has 14 amino acids. CDR3 protein: CASRSGISTDTQYF. As DNA, the CDR3 is TGTGCCAGCAGGAGCGGGATTAGCACAGATACGCAGTATTTT.

The chain links TRBV10-1 to TRBJ2-7, with D perhaps matching TRBD1 or TRBD2 (5 bases each). Trimming took off 3 bases at V and 2 bases at J, with 14 bases between the two ends. The CDR3 runs to 15 residues. Germline V gene data show CDR1 as WNHNN and CDR2 as SYGVQD (reference sequence). The CDR3 sequence is CASSDPGRGAYEQYF. Here the CDR3 DNA reads TGCGCCAGCAGTGATCCGGGACGGGGTGCCTACGAGCAGTACTTC.

This clone was recorded only once. The V and J genes are TRBV2 and TRBJ1-4, with 7 bases lining up with TRBD1. Per the germline V gene, CDR1 is SNHLY and CDR2 is FYNNEI. The CDR3 extends over 13 amino acids. With V trimmed by 4 bases and J by 4 bases, 0 bases remained unmatched. CDR3 in amino acids: CASSGDSNEKLFF. The CDR3, as DNA: TGTGCCAGCAGTGGGGACAGTAATGAAAAACTGTTTTTT. The entire variable domain, with the rest obtained from reference TRBV2 and TRBJ1-4, is as follows: EPEVTQTPSHQVTQMGQEVILRCVPISNHLYFYWYRQILGQKVEFLVSFYNNEISEKSEIFDDQFSVERPDGSNFTLKIRSTKLEDSAMYFCASSGDSNEKLFFGSGTQLSVL.

V gene TRBV5-1 combines with J gene TRBJ1-2; D uncertain. CDR1 and CDR2 (germline): SGHRS, YFSETQ. V was cut by 2 bases and J by 8 bases, with 16 bases left in between. This CDR3 is 14 amino acids long. CDR3 protein: CASSLAPGYGGYTF. For the CDR3, the DNA is TGCGCCAGCAGCTTAGCCCCAGGCTATGGGGGCTACACCTTC.

The chain combines TRBV6-5 with TRBJ1-1, with D unclear. The CDR3 consists of 14 residues. Germline V CDR1 and CDR2: MNHEY, SVGAGI. Trimming shortened V by 2 bases and J by 1 base, and 8 bases separated the two germline ends. CDR3 sequence reads: CASSYGWGNTEAFF. In nucleotides, the CDR3 is TGTGCCAGCAGTTACGGATGGGGGAACACTGAAGCTTTCTTT.

The V call is TRBV4-1, the J call TRBJ2-3; weak D call: TRBD2 (7 bases). With 1 base removed from V and 7 bases from J, the gap between germline ends came to 9 bases. The CDR3 contains 13 residues. The V gene's germline CDR1 is MGHRA and CDR2 YSYEKL. The CDR3 nucleotides are TGCGCCAGCAGCCAAGCGGGGGGCCATACGCAGTATTTT. Its protein is CASSQAGGHTQYF.

The J gene is TRBJ2-5, the V gene TRBV5-4, with 8 bases lining up with TRBD2. Germline trimming cut 0 bases from V and 4 bases from J; bases unmatched to any gene: 8. The CDR3 extends over 16 amino acids. Germline V lookup: CDR1 SGHNT, CDR2 YYREEE (reference sequence). The CDR3 region is CASSLGRGGVGETQYF. The CDR3 nucleotides are TGTGCCAGCAGCTTGGGACGGGGGGGCGTAGGAGAGACCCAGTACTTC.

This sequence joins TRBV5-1 and TRBJ2-5; D might be TRBD2 (6 bases). Between the trimmed V and J ends, which lost 5 bases and 1 base, there was a span of 12 bases. Germline lookup yields CDR1 SGHRS and CDR2 YFSETQ. The CDR3 runs to 14 residues. The DNA of the CDR3 is TGCGCCAGCAGGGGAGGCCGGACCCAAGAGACCCAGTACTTC. The encoded protein is CASRGGRTQETQYF.

The J gene is TRBJ1-1, the V gene TRBV6-5, with 7 bases aligning to TRBD1. CDR1 and CDR2 (germline): MNHEY, SVGAGI. The length of the CDR3 is 15 residues. V shed 6 bases and J 7 bases; nucleotides not matched to a gene: 14. CDR3 sequence reads: CASRGGEEQGLEAFF. In DNA form, the CDR3 reads TGTGCCAGCAGAGGGGGGGAGGAACAGGGGCTTGAAGCTTTCTTT.

This clone was detected a few times. The chain joins TRBV4-3 to TRBJ2-7; TRBD1 matches at 7 bases. The CDR3 sequence is 14 residues long. In germline, CDR1 is LGHNA, CDR2 YSLEER. With 4 bases clipped from V and 2 bases from J, the junction kept 5 bases outside the gene matches. DNA of the CDR3: TGCGCCAGCAGCCTAACCGGGACAGCCTACGAGCAGTACTTC. Translating gives CASSLTGTAYEQYF.

The chain has TRBV5-4 and TRBJ2-7, with a possible D match to TRBD2 (5 bases). CDR1 and CDR2 (germline): SGHNT, YYREEE (reference sequence). The CDR3 length is 15 residues. Deletions cut 1 base from V and 2 bases from J, with 13 bases between. The CDR3 region is CASSLLREETYEQYF. The CDR3 DNA sequence: TGTGCCAGCAGCTTGTTACGGGAAGAGACCTACGAGCAGTACTTC.

This sequence joins TRBV6-5 and TRBJ2-7, with a tentative D call TRBD1 (6 bases). From germline, CDR1 is MNHEY and CDR2 SVGAGI. The CDR3 runs 14 residues. Trimming removed 6 bases from V and 7 bases from J, with 19 bases in between. The CDR3 nucleotides read TGTGCCAGCAGCCGCCTAGGGGGAAGGGGAGAGCAGTACTTC. It is translated as CASSRLGGRGEQYF.

The gene calls are TRBV27 and TRBJ2-1, with 12 bases aligning to TRBD2. The CDR3 sequence is 15 residues long. Germline V gene lookup returns CDR1 MNHEY and CDR2 SMNVEV (reference sequence). The V and J ends lost 2 bases and 6 bases, in that order; junction bases with no gene match: 2. Here the CDR3 DNA reads TGTGCCAGCAGTTTAAGACTAGCGGGGGCCAATGAGCAGTTCTTC. Its protein is CASSLRLAGANEQFF.

This clone was detected only once. The chain has TRBV5-1 and TRBJ2-3, with 10 bases fitting TRBD2. CDR3 size: 17 residues. CDR1 and CDR2 (germline): SGHRS, YFSETQ. V shed 1 base, J shed 0 bases, and the junction held 5 bases outside the gene matches. The CDR3 loop is CASSLITSGASTDTQYF. Written as DNA, the CDR3 is TGCGCCAGCAGCTTGATTACTAGCGGGGCTAGCACAGATACGCAGTATTTT.

The chain employs TRBV27 and TRBJ2-6; D is unresolved. CDR3 size: 15 residues. From germline, CDR1 is MNHEY and CDR2 SMNVEV (reference sequence). V shed 3 bases and J shed 4 bases, with 10 bases lying between them. The DNA for the CDR3 is TGTGCCAGCAGTTTGGAAGGGTTCGGGGCCAACGTCCTGACTTTC. This encodes CASSLEGFGANVLTF.

The V call is TRBV19, the J call TRBJ2-7; 7 bases are a match to TRBD1. Trimming cost V 1 base and J 6 bases; bases outside gene matches: 12. The CDR3 is 16 residues long. The V gene's germline CDR1 is LNHDA and CDR2 SQIVND (reference sequence). CDR3 amino acids: CASSIGTGRFTSEQYF. The CDR3 bases are TGTGCCAGTAGTATAGGGACAGGCCGATTCACGTCCGAGCAGTACTTC.

The gene calls are TRBV30 and TRBJ1-6; no clear D. The CDR3 contains 12 residues. Germline V gene data show CDR1 as GTSNPN and CDR2 as SVGIG (reference sequence). V was pared by 3 bases and J by 9 bases, with 9 bases between. In DNA, the CDR3 is TGTGCCTGGAGCGCCACCTCTTCACCCCTCCACTTT. Translating gives CAWSATSSPLHF. The full variable domain, its missing parts supplied by reference TRBV30 and TRBJ1-6, is SQTIHQWPATLVQPVGSPLSLECTVEGTSNPNLYWYRQAAGRGLQLLFYSVGIGQISSEVPQNLSASRPQDRQFILSSKKLLLSDSGFYLCAWSATSSPLHFGNGTRLTVT.

The chain links TRBV2 to TRBJ1-2; 7 bases are a match to TRBD1. V lost 6 bases to trimming and J lost 3 bases; unmatched junction nucleotides: 4. The germline gives CDR1 SNHLY, CDR2 FYNNEI. The CDR3 loop spans 13 amino acids. This CDR3 reads CASRTGTDYGYTF. DNA for the CDR3: TGTGCCAGCAGGACAGGGACCGACTATGGCTACACCTTC.

This clone has a single count. The CDR3 coding sequence is TGTGCCATCAGTGAGCGGGCGGACGGAGGCACTGAAGCTTTCTTT. Translated, it gives CAISERADGGTEAFF. The V call is TRBV10-3, the J call TRBJ1-1; D not certain. V gave up 2 bases and J gave up 4 bases, with 14 bases separating them. CDR3 length: 15 amino acids. From germline, CDR1 is ENHRY and CDR2 SYGVKD.

This sequence joins TRBV30 and TRBJ2-7; the D call may be TRBD1 or TRBD2 (5 bases each). The CDR3 is 15 amino acids. Germline loops: CDR1 GTSNPN, CDR2 SVGIG (reference sequence). Trimming removed 1 base at V and 2 bases at J, with 15 bases between. The CDR3 DNA follows: TGTGCCTGGAGTGCAAGGGGACGTTCCCCCTACGAGCAGTACTTC. This gives the protein CAWSARGRSPYEQYF.

With respect to this clone: Germline is not matched at one junction end, which may reflect a read error. The chain employs TRBV7-7 and TRBJ2-2, with TRBD1 matching 9 bases. CDR3 length equals 15 residues. CDR1 is SSHAT, CDR2 FNYEAQ, per germline (reference sequence). CDR3 bases: TGTGCTAGCAGCCAGTCCGAGGACAGGGGCCGGGAGCTGTTTTTT. The encoded protein is CASSQSEDRGRELFF.

This clone was seen only once. This chain connects TRBV6-5 to TRBJ1-2; D ambiguous. The germline gives CDR1 MNHEY, CDR2 SVGAGI. The CDR3 sequence is 14 residues long. Trimming stripped 3 bases from V and 2 bases from J, with 10 bases between. DNA of the CDR3: TGTGCCAGCAGTTATGGTGTGGGCAACTATGGCTACACCTTC. The encoded protein is CASSYGVGNYGYTF.

A note on this clone: The same CDR3 arises from other DNA sequences in this sample as well. This rearrangement joins TRBV30 to TRBJ1-2, with 7 bases matching TRBD1. There are 13 residues in the CDR3. V shed 3 bases, J shed 4 bases, and the junction held 5 bases outside the gene matches. Germline CDR1 is GTSNPN and CDR2 is SVGIG (reference sequence). Here the CDR3 reads CAWSVKGAYGYTF. The CDR3 nucleotides read TGTGCCTGGAGCGTAAAGGGGGCCTATGGCTACACCTTC.